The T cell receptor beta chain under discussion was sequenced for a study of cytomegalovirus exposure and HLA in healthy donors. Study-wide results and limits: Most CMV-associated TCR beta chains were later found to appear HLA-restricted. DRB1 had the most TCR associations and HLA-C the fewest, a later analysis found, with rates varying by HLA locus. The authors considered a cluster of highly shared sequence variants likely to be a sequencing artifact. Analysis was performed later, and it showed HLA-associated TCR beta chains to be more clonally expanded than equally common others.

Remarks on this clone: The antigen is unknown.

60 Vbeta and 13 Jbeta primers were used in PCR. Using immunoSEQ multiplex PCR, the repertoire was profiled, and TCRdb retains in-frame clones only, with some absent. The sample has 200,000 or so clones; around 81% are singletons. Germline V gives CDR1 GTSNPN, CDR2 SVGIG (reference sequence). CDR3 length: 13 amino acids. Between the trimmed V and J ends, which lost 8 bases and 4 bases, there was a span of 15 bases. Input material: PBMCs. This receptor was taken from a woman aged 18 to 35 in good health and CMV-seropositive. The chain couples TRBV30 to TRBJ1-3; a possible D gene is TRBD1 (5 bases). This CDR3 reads CAGTLTTGNTIYF. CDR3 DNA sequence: TGTGCCGGGACTCTCACTACGGGAAACACCATATATTTT. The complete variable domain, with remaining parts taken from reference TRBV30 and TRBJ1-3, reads SQTIHQWPATLVQPVGSPLSLECTVEGTSNPNLYWYRQAAGRGLQLLFYSVGIGQISSEVPQNLSASRPQDRQFILSSKKLLLSDSGFYLCAGTLTTGNTIYFGEGSWLTVV.